The next 3 T cell receptor beta chains were all read from a single sample in a study of glioma-infiltrating T cells after dendritic cell vaccination. Sample time point: after dendritic cell vaccination, including at tumor progression/relapse. Clones were read by immunoSEQ multiplex PCR, and TCRdb kept only the in-frame ones, dropping some. Counted here are more than 95,000 clones, around 90% occurring once; the ten biggest clones make up approximately 2.7%. The material was blood, obtained after dendritic cell vaccination. Every receptor here comes from a human donor with glioblastoma.

The gene calls are TRBV5-6 and TRBJ2-4, with 9 positions matching TRBD1. CDR1 and CDR2 from the germline V gene are SGHDT and YYEEEE. The CDR3 has 14 amino acids. Trimming took 4 bases from V and 6 from J; bases not matched to a gene: 5. This CDR3 reads CASSTGTGTNIQYF. CDR3 nucleotide sequence: TGTGCCAGCAGCACCGGGACAGGGACAAACATTCAGTACTTC.

V usage is TRBV2 and J usage is TRBJ1-6; D may be TRBD1 (5 bases). The CDR3 runs 13 residues. CDR1 and CDR2 (germline): SNHLY, FYNNEI. V lost 7 bases to trimming and J lost 8 bases, with 12 bases between them. The CDR3 DNA sequence: TGTGCCAGCACAGGACAACCATATTCACCCCTCCACTTT. Its protein product is CASTGQPYSPLHF.

V gene TRBV2 combines with J gene TRBJ2-3; possible D gene TRBD2, 6 bases. The V end was cut by 4 bases, the J end by 6 bases, with 11 bases between. The CDR3 runs to 13 residues. Germline V lookup: CDR1 SNHLY, CDR2 FYNNEI. CDR3 protein: CASSVGSGDTQYF. CDR3 in DNA: TGTGCCAGCAGTGTCGGGAGCGGTGATACGCAGTATTTT.